This T cell receptor (beta chain) was recovered during a study of T cell responses to AZD1222 COVID-19 vaccine. Whole-study findings and limits: There were repertoire samples only from the period after the peak T cell response. The study found Spike-specific TCR breadth and depth rose after two AZD1222 doses. Only a handful of AZD1222 recipients tested seropositive at baseline.

The table came from immunoSEQ multiplex PCR; TCRdb's copy has only in-frame clones and leaves some out. The sample consists of roughly 150,000 clones, 90% of them appearing once. With regard to this clone: Its target is unknown.

Germline V CDR1 and CDR2: MNHNS, SASEGT. Losses at the gene ends were 2 bases for V and 4 bases for J; bases not matched to a gene: 2. CDR3 length: 14 amino acids. The receptor was isolated from an adult in good health. The genes are TRBV6-1 and TRBJ1-5, with 7 positions matching TRBD1. The specimen was peripheral blood, collected on day 0 of AZD1222 vaccination. The CDR3 reads CASSETTGNQPQHF. CDR3 in DNA: TGTGCCAGCAGTGAAACGACAGGGAATCAGCCCCAGCATTTT.